Sequencing of this TCR beta chain was carried out in a study of OX40 agonist ivuxolimab in advanced cancers. Notes on the study in general: Dosing at 0.1 to 3.0 mg/kg was accompanied by clonal expansion of CD4+ and CD8+ blood T cells by week 6.

Between the trimmed V and J ends, which lost 1 base and 3 bases, there was a span of 13 bases. Germline CDR1 reads MGHRA; CDR2 reads YSYEKL. CDR3 length: 15 amino acids. Turning to this clone: Antigen specificity is unknown.

Libraries were prepared by immunoSEQ multiplex PCR; TCRdb keeps only in-frame clonotypes and omits some of them. The table includes 100,000 to 150,000 clones, just over 90% detected once. The TCR originated in an adult with an advanced solid tumor such as melanoma, head and neck, liver or kidney cancer. The chain links TRBV4-1 to TRBJ2-7; no clear D. Sequenced here: CD4+ or CD8+ T cells sorted from blood, sampled in a trial of the OX40 agonist ivuxolimab. This CDR3 reads CASSQAGQVDYEQYF. CDR3 nucleotide sequence: TGCGCCAGCAGCCAAGCTGGGCAGGTGGACTACGAGCAGTACTTC.